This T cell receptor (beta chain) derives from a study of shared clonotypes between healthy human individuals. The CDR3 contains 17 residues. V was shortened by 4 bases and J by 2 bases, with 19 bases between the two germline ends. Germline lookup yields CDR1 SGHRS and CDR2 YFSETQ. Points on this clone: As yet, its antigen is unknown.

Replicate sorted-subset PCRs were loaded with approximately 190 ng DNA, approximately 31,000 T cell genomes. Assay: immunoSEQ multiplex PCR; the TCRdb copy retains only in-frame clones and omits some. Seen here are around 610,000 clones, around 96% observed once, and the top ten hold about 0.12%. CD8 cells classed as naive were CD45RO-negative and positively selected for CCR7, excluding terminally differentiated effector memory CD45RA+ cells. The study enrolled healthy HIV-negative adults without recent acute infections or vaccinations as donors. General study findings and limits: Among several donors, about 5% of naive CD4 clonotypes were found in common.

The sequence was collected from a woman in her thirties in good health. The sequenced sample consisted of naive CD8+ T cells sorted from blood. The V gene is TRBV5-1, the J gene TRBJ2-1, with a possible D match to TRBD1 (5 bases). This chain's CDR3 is CASSGAHPTPPYNEQFF. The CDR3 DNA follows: TGCGCCAGCAGCGGGGCCCACCCTACCCCGCCCTACAATGAGCAGTTCTTC.